This entry lists 3 T cell receptor beta chains sequenced from one sample in a study of T cell repertoires in cytomegalovirus infection. TCRdb reprocessed the reads with MiXCR, giving one entry per CDR3 protein. The sample lists about 240,000 distinct CDR3 sequences; roughly 6.5% were seen once. Sequencing was performed on PBMCs. The source is a human donor in good health (CMV status not recorded). Some clones in this sample may be carry-over from other donors' samples.

This clonotype was detected many times. The V and J genes are TRBV5-1 and TRBJ2-7; D gene ambiguous. The CDR3 extends over 14 amino acids. The V gene's germline CDR1 is SGHRS and CDR2 YFSETQ. The ends were cut back, 0 bases at V and 3 bases at J, with 10 bases in the middle. The CDR3 is CASSLAAGIYEQYF. Written as DNA, the CDR3 is TGCGCCAGCAGCTTGGCCGCTGGTATCTACGAGCAGTACTTC.

This clonotype was counted at least ten times. CDR3 DNA: TGCAGCGTTGTTGGATGGGCCGGTCAGGCAACGGGTGAAGCTTTCTTT. Translated: CSVVGWAGQATGEAFF. This sequence joins TRBV29-1 and TRBJ1-1; D is unclear. This CDR3 contains 16 residues. Trimming stripped 4 bases from V and 7 bases from J, with 25 bases between. The germline V gene encodes CDR1 SQVTM and CDR2 ANQGSEA.

This clonotype was seen at least ten times. The V and J genes are TRBV6-2 or TRBV6-3 and TRBJ1-5, with 7 nucleotides matching TRBD1. The germline gives CDR1 MNHEY, CDR2 SVGEGT. There are 18 residues in the CDR3. The trim removed 2 bases at V and 6 bases at J, leaving 16 bases unmatched. CDR3 residues: CASSYTLRDSRVGQPQHF. CDR3 nucleotides: TGTGCCAGCAGTTACACCTTACGGGACAGTCGAGTGGGTCAGCCCCAGCATTTT.